This T cell receptor beta chain was identified in a study of long-term antiretroviral therapy in people with HIV. Study-wide findings and caveats: HIV repertoires spanned narrower CDR3 length ranges than controls.

This CDR3 has 14 amino acids. Between the trimmed V and J ends, which lost 5 bases and 1 base, there was a span of 11 bases. CDR1 is SGHTA, CDR2 FQGTGA, per germline. Researchers secured at least one pre-ART and at least two post-ART PBMC samples from each donor. Every participant with HIV received treatment in the United States. In the case of this clone: The antigen remains unidentified.

The authors ran the immunoSEQ assay, v3.0, at survey level. The table came from immunoSEQ multiplex PCR; TCRdb's copy has only in-frame clones and leaves some out. The sample contains about 30,000 clones, 94% of which appear only once. This chain connects TRBV7-3 to TRBJ1-1, with TRBD1 as a possible D gene (5 bases). This TCR was recovered from a woman in her forties or fifties with HIV. Material: unsorted PBMCs, obtained around 5.5 years after starting antiretroviral therapy. DNA for the CDR3: TGTGCCAGCAGCCCCGCGGGGGGGAACACTGAAGCTTTCTTT. It specifies CASSPAGGNTEAFF. Together with reference TRBV7-3 and TRBJ1-1, the CDR3 gives the full variable domain: GAGVSQTPSNKVTEKGKYVELRCDPISGHTALYWYRQSLGQGPEFLIYFQGTGAADDSGLPNDRFFAVRPEGSVSTLKIQRTERGDSAVYLCASSPAGGNTEAFFGQGTRLTVV.